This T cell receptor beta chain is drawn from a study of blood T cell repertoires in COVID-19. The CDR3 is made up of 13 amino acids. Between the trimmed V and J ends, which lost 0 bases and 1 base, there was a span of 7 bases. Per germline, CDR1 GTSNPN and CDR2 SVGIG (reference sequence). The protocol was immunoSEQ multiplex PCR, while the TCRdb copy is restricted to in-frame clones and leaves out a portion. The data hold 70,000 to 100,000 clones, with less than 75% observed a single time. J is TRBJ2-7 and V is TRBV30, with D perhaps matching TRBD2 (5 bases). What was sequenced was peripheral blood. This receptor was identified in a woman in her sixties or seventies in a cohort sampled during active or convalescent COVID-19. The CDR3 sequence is CAWSVTGSYEQYF. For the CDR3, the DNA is TGTGCCTGGAGTGTAACGGGATCCTACGAGCAGTACTTC.